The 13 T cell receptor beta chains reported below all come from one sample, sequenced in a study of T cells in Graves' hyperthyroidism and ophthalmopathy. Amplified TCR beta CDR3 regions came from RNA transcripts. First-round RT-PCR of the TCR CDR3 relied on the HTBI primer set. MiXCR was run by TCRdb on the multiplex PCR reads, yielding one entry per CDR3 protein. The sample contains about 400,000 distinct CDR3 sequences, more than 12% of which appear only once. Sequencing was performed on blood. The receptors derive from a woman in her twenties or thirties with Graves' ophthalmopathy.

This CDR3 reads CATMQGPNTGELFF. CDR3 bases: TGTGCCACCATGCAGGGGCCGAACACCGGGGAGCTGTTTTTT. This rearrangement joins TRBV7-9 to TRBJ2-2, with D maybe TRBD1 (6 bases). This CDR3 is 14 amino acids long. The V gene lost 10 bases and the J gene lost 0 bases, with 12 bases spanning the gap. Germline V gene lookup returns CDR1 SEHNR and CDR2 FQNEAQ (reference sequence).

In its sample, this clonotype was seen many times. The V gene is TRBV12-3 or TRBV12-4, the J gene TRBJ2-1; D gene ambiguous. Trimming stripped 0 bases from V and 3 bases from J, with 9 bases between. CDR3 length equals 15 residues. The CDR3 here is CASSLALIDYNEQFF. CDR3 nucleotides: TGTGCCAGCAGTTTAGCATTGATAGACTACAATGAGCAGTTCTTC.

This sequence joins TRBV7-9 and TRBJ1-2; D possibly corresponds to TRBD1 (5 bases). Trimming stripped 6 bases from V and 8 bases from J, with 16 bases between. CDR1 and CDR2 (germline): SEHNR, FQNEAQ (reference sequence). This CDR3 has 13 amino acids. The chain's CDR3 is CASSKEGDLGYTF. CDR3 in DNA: TGTGCCAGCAGTAAAGAAGGGGATTTGGGCTACACCTTC.

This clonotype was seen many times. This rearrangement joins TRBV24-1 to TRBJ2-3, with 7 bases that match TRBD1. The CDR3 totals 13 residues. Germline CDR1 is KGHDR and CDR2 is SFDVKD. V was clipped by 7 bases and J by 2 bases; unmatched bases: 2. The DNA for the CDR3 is TGTGCCACCAGAGGACAGGCCACAGATACGCAGTATTTT. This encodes CATRGQATDTQYF.

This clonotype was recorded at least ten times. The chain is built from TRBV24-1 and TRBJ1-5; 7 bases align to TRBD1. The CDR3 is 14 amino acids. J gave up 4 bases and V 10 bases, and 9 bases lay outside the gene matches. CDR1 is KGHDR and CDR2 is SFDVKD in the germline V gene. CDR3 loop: CATHGVQGNQPQHF. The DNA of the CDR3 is TGTGCCACGCACGGCGTACAGGGGAATCAGCCCCAGCATTTT.

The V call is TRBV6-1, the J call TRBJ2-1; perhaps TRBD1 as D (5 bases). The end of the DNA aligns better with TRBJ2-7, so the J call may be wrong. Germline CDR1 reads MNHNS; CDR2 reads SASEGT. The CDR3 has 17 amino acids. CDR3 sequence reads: CASSLRSGPGIYNEQYF. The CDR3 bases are TGTGCCAGCAGTCTCCGATCCGGACCAGGGATCTACAATGAGCAGTACTTC.

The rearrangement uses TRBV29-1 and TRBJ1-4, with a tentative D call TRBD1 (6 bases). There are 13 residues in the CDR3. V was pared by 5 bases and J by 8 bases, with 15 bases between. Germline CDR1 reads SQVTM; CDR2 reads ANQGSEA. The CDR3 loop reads CSVLGGPGEKLFF. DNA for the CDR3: TGCAGCGTTTTAGGGGGACCGGGGGAAAAACTGTTTTTT.

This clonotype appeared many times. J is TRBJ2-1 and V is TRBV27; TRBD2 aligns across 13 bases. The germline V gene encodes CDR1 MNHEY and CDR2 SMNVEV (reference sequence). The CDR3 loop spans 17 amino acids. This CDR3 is CATKGLAGFSSYNEQFF. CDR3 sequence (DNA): TGTGCGACCAAGGGACTAGCGGGGTTTAGCTCCTACAATGAGCAGTTCTTC.

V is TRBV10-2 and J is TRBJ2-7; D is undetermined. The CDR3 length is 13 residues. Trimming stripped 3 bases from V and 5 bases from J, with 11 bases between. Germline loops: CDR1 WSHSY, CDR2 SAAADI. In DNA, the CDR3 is TGCGCCAGCAGTGATGTAGGCGGAGACGAGCAGTACTTC. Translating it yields CASSDVGGDEQYF.

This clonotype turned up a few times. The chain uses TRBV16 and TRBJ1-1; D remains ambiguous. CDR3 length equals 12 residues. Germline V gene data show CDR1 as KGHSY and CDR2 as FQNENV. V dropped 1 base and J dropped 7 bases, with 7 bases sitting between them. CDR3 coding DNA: TGTGCCAGCAGCCAATACGTCGGTGAAGCTTTCTTT. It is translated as CASSQYVGEAFF. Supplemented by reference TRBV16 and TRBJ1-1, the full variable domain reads GEEVAQTPKHLVRGEGQKAKLYCAPIKGHSYVFWYQQVLKNEFKFLISFQNENVFDETGMPKERFSAKCLPNSPCSLEIQATKLEDSAVYFCASSQYVGEAFFGQGTRLTVV.

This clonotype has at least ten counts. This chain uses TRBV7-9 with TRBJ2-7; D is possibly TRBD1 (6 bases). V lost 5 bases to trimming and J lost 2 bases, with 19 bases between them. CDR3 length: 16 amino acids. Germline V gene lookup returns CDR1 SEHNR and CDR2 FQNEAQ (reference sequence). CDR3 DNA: TGTGCCAGCAGCGGTATGGGGGCAGGGCAAGCCTACGAGCAGTACTTC. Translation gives CASSGMGAGQAYEQYF.

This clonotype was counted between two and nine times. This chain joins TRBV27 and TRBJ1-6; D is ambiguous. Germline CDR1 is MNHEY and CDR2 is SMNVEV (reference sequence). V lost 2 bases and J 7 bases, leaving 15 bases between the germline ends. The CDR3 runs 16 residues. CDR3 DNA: TGTGCCAGCAGTTTAATGGCGGGAGGGATAAATTCACCCCTCCACTTT. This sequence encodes CASSLMAGGINSPLHF.

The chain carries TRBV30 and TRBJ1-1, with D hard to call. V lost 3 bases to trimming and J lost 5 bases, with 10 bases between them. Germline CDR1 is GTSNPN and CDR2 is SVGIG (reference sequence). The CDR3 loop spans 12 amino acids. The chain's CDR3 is CAWSPWGTEAFF. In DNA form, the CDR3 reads TGTGCCTGGAGCCCCTGGGGAACTGAAGCTTTCTTT.